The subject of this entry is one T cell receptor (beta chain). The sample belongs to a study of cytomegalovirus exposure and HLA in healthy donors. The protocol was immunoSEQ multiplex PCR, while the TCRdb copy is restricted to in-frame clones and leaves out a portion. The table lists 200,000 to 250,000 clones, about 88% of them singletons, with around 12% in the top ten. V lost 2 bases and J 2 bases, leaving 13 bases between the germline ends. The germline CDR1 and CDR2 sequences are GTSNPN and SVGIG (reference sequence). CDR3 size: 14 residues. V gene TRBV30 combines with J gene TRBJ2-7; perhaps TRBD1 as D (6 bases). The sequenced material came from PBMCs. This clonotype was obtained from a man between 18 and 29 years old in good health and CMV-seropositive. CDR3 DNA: TGTGCCTGGAGTTCACAGGGTATCGCCTACGAGCAGTACTTC. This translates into CAWSSQGIAYEQYF.